This entry lists 15 T cell receptor beta chains sequenced from one sample in a study of OX40 agonist ivuxolimab in advanced cancers. Profiled with immunoSEQ multiplex PCR; TCRdb holds only in-frame clones, not every one. The repertoire consists of around 60,000 clones, with approximately 88% occurring once and the leading ten covering roughly 0.75%. Sequenced here: CD4+ or CD8+ T cells sorted from blood, sampled in a trial of the OX40 agonist ivuxolimab. Receptors originate from an adult with an advanced solid tumor such as melanoma, head and neck, liver or kidney cancer.

The chain is built from TRBV13 and TRBJ1-1, with no clear D. Per germline, CDR1 PRHDT and CDR2 FYEKMQ (reference sequence). This CDR3 is 13 amino acids long. Deletions cut 2 bases from V and 1 base from J, with 5 bases between. In DNA, the CDR3 is TGTGCCAGCAGCTTACGGGGGAACACTGAAGCTTTCTTT. The encoded protein is CASSLRGNTEAFF.

The chain carries TRBV28 and TRBJ1-5; D is unclear. This CDR3 spans 16 amino acids. In germline, CDR1 is MDHEN, CDR2 SYDVKM. Trimming left V 3 bases short and J 0 bases short, with 12 bases between. The CDR3 DNA follows: TGTGCCAGCAGTTTTACACGGAGAGGTAGCAATCAGCCCCAGCATTTT. Translation: CASSFTRRGSNQPQHF.

The chain carries TRBV27 and TRBJ2-7; D assignment may be TRBD1 or TRBD2 (6 bases each). Germline CDR1 is MNHEY and CDR2 is SMNVEV (reference sequence). V was cut by 8 bases and J by 0 bases, with 8 bases left in between. This CDR3 comprises 12 residues. The CDR3 reads CASGGLSYEQYF. The DNA for the CDR3 is TGTGCCAGCGGGGGGCTCTCCTACGAGCAGTACTTC.

The chain links TRBV14 to TRBJ2-7; TRBD1 or TRBD2 may be the D gene (5 bases each). V was trimmed by 3 bases and J by 0 bases, leaving 12 bases between them. The germline V gene encodes CDR1 SGHDN and CDR2 FVKESK. The CDR3 totals 15 residues. In DNA, the CDR3 is TGTGCCAGCAGCCACCTGGGACCGACCTCCTACGAGCAGTACTTC. It encodes CASSHLGPTSYEQYF. The full variable domain, with the rest looked up from reference TRBV14 and TRBJ2-7, is EAGVTQFPSHSVIEKGQTVTLRCDPISGHDNLYWYRRVMGKEIKFLLHFVKESKQDESGMPNNRFLAERTGGTYSTLKVQPAELEDSGVYFCASSHLGPTSYEQYFGPGTRLTVT.

This clone was seen a single time. The chain carries TRBV11-2 and TRBJ2-5, with 7 bases identical to TRBD1. The V gene end was trimmed by 5 bases and the J gene end by 2 bases; junction bases not matched to a gene: 5. Germline V CDR1 and CDR2: SGHAT, FQNNGV. The CDR3 sequence is 14 residues long. In nucleotides, the CDR3 is TGTGCCAGCAGCCAGACAGGGTGGCAAGAGACCCAGTACTTC. Translation gives CASSQTGWQETQYF.

The V call is TRBV10-2, the J call TRBJ1-1, with 7 positions matching TRBD1. Germline V lookup: CDR1 WSHSY, CDR2 SAAADI. The V gene end was trimmed by 6 bases and the J gene end by 3 bases; junction bases not matched to a gene: 4. This CDR3 region has 13 residues. CDR3 loop: CASSPDRDTEAFF. The CDR3 coding sequence is TGCGCCAGCAGCCCTGACAGGGACACTGAAGCTTTCTTT.

This chain connects TRBV6-6 to TRBJ1-6; no reliable D call. V lost 7 bases to trimming and J lost 8 bases, with 15 bases between them. CDR1 and CDR2 (germline): MNHNY, SVGAGI (reference sequence). This CDR3 is built from 14 residues. CDR3 bases: TGTGCCAGCACCTACGGGGTATTGGATTCACCCCTCCACTTT. Translating gives CASTYGVLDSPLHF.

The DNA of the CDR3 is TGTGCCAGCAGTTACGGCGGGACAGGGGACACCGGGGAGCTGTTTTTT. It codes for CASSYGGTGDTGELFF. The chain combines TRBV6-5 with TRBJ2-2; TRBD1 agrees at 10 bases. Trimming took 2 bases from V and 3 from J; bases not matched to a gene: 3. Germline V gene lookup returns CDR1 MNHEY and CDR2 SVGAGI. This CDR3 has 16 residues.

Only one count was recorded for this clone. One end of the junction is discordant with germline, which a read error may explain. Other nucleotide sequences in the sample specify the same CDR3. V gene TRBV30 combines with J gene TRBJ1-5; unclear D gene. The CDR3 covers 13 residues. Germline V lookup: CDR1 GTSNPN, CDR2 SVGIG (reference sequence). CDR3 nucleotide sequence: TGTGCCTGGGCCCAGGCGTTCAATCAGCCTCAGCATTTT. As protein: CAWAQAFNQPQHF.

The CDR3 protein is CASSWTSRYEQYF. DNA for the CDR3: TGTGCCAGCAGTTGGACTAGTAGGTACGAGCAGTACTTC. The chain couples TRBV6-1 to TRBJ2-7, with 7 bases fitting TRBD2. The V segment lost 5 bases and the J segment 4 bases; nucleotides outside the gene matches: 5. This CDR3 comprises 13 residues. The germline V gene has CDR1 MNHNS and CDR2 SASEGT.

The V and J genes are TRBV5-4 and TRBJ1-6, with TRBD1 matching 9 bases. The CDR3 covers 15 residues. CDR1 is SGHNT and CDR2 is YYREEE in the germline V gene (reference sequence). The ends lost 2 bases at V and 6 bases at J; junction bases unmatched: 3. The CDR3 coding sequence is TGTGCCAGCAGCTTACGGACAGGGGTTAATTCACCCCTCCACTTT. Protein product: CASSLRTGVNSPLHF.

The chain has TRBV19 and TRBJ1-4, with TRBD1 as a possible D gene (6 bases). The germline CDR1 and CDR2 sequences are LNHDA and SQIVND (reference sequence). There are 15 residues in the CDR3. V shed 4 bases and J shed 3 bases, with 12 bases lying between them. CDR3: CASSTGQSPNEKLFF. In DNA form, the CDR3 reads TGTGCCAGTAGTACCGGACAGAGCCCTAATGAAAAACTGTTTTTT.

This clone has only one observation. The chain is built from TRBV7-4 and TRBJ2-3; D is ambiguous. V was shortened by 4 bases and J by 0 bases, with 5 bases between the two germline ends. This CDR3 has 13 amino acids. Germline V gene data show CDR1 as SGHVT and CDR2 as SQSDAQ. CDR3 sequence: CASSSVSTDTQYF. CDR3 DNA sequence: TGTGCCAGCAGCTCCGTCAGCACAGATACGCAGTATTTT.

This chain uses TRBV6-1 with TRBJ1-6, with no clear D. Germline CDR1 reads MNHNS; CDR2 reads SASEGT. Trimming took off 7 bases at V and 6 bases at J, with 10 bases between the two ends. The CDR3 has 13 amino acids. The CDR3 reads CASTRLINSPLHF. The CDR3 DNA reads TGTGCCAGCACCCGACTGATTAATTCACCCCTCCACTTT.

The chain combines TRBV5-1 with TRBJ2-1, with 7 bases that match TRBD2. The CDR3 is 16 amino acids. The junction had 18 bases not matched to a gene; V was cut back by 7 bases and J by 8 bases. Germline CDR1 reads SGHRS; CDR2 reads YFSETQ. CDR3 protein: CASLRGGDPGVDEQFF. CDR3 nucleotides: TGCGCCAGCCTCCGTGGGGGGGACCCCGGAGTGGATGAGCAGTTCTTC.